This entry lists 15 T cell receptor beta chains sequenced from one sample in a study of T cell responses to AZD1222 COVID-19 vaccine. Sequencing was performed with immunoSEQ multiplex PCR; in TCRdb, only in-frame clones are kept and a portion is missing. The data hold approximately 120,000 clones, with about 89% observed a single time. The sample was peripheral blood, taken on day 0 of AZD1222 vaccination. The receptors originated from an adult in good health.

J is TRBJ1-2 and V is TRBV25-1, with D unclear. This CDR3 is built from 12 residues. Germline assignment: CDR1 MGHDK and CDR2 SYGVNS. V was trimmed by 7 bases and J by 2 bases, leaving 8 bases between them. CDR3 DNA sequence: TGTGCCAGCATGGAGGTAAACTATGGCTACACCTTC. It translates to CASMEVNYGYTF.

The J gene is TRBJ2-4, the V gene TRBV7-2; D possibly corresponds to TRBD2 (6 bases). V dropped 5 bases and J dropped 0 bases, with 20 bases sitting between them. The CDR3 is made up of 18 amino acids. Germline CDR1 reads SGHTA; CDR2 reads FQGNSA. CDR3 protein: CASSPGGLGAIAKNIQYF. CDR3 sequence (DNA): TGTGCCAGCAGCCCCGGGGGTCTCGGCGCCATAGCCAAAAACATTCAGTACTTC.

The genes are TRBV9 and TRBJ1-2; D possibly corresponds to TRBD1 (6 bases). Trimming removed 0 bases at V and 7 bases at J, with 10 bases between. The CDR3 is 13 amino acids. Germline loops: CDR1 SGDLS, CDR2 YYNGEE. Written as DNA, the CDR3 is TGTGCCAGCAGCGTAGGACAGGCGTTTGGCTACACCTTC. This encodes CASSVGQAFGYTF.

The J gene is TRBJ1-6, the V gene TRBV6-5; the D is unclear. Germline V gene sequence: CDR1 MNHEY, CDR2 SVGAGI. The V end lost 5 bases, the J end lost 1 base, and 3 bases lay between the germline ends. The CDR3 length is 13 residues. This CDR3 reads CASSRSYNSPLHF. The CDR3 nucleotides read TGTGCCAGCAGTCGATCCTATAATTCACCCCTCCACTTT.

This rearrangement joins TRBV12-3 or TRBV12-4 to TRBJ1-2; D unclear. The CDR3 covers 12 residues. Trimming took 7 bases from V and 7 from J, leaving 13 bases between them. This chain's CDR3 is CASTLAAGGYTF. The DNA of the CDR3 is TGTGCCAGCACCCTTGCGGCTGGTGGCTACACCTTC.

The chain couples TRBV5-1 to TRBJ1-4, with D hard to call. CDR3 length: 16 amino acids. The germline V and J ends were trimmed by 5 bases and 8 bases, with 22 bases remaining between them. Looked up from germline, CDR1 is SGHRS and CDR2 is YFSETQ. The CDR3 DNA reads as TGCGCCAGCAGGAAGGAAGACGGGCTACTAGGGGAAAAACTGTTTTTT. Amino acids: CASRKEDGLLGEKLFF.

The chain links TRBV29-1 to TRBJ2-2; the match to TRBD1 covers 7 bases. CDR3 length equals 14 residues. V lost 6 bases and J lost 3; bases outside the gene matches: 7. CDR1 SQVTM and CDR2 ANQGSEA come from the germline V gene. Written as DNA, the CDR3 is TGCAGCGTAACGGGACAGCTCGACACCGGGGAGCTGTTTTTT. Its translation: CSVTGQLDTGELFF.

The rearrangement uses TRBV30 and TRBJ1-1; D is unresolved. V was trimmed by 7 bases and J by 1 base, leaving 4 bases between them. This CDR3 has 10 amino acids. Per germline, CDR1 GTSNPN and CDR2 SVGIG (reference sequence). In DNA form, the CDR3 reads TGTGCCTTGGAGAACACTGAAGCTTTCTTT. Its translation: CALENTEAFF. The full variable domain, rest sourced from reference TRBV30 and TRBJ1-1, is SQTIHQWPATLVQPVGSPLSLECTVEGTSNPNLYWYRQAAGRGLQLLFYSVGIGQISSEVPQNLSASRPQDRQFILSSKKLLLSDSGFYLCALENTEAFFGQGTRLTVV.

CDR3 sequence reads: CASSQSMGEDYGYTF. The CDR3 coding sequence is TGTGCCAGCTCACAGAGCATGGGGGAAGACTATGGCTACACCTTC. The chain uses TRBV18 and TRBJ1-2, with D maybe TRBD1 (5 bases). CDR1 and CDR2 from the germline V gene are KGHSH and LQKENI. Between the trimmed V and J ends, which lost 4 bases and 3 bases, there was a span of 15 bases. The CDR3 is made up of 15 amino acids.

The chain has TRBV11-2 and TRBJ2-7; no definite D call. CDR3 length: 13 residues. The germline V gene has CDR1 SGHAT and CDR2 FQNNGV. V gave up 0 bases and J gave up 5 bases, with 8 bases separating them. The CDR3 loop is CASSLDGGNEQYF. In DNA, the CDR3 is TGTGCCAGCAGCTTAGATGGTGGGAACGAGCAGTACTTC.

The genes are TRBV19 and TRBJ1-6; D is uncertain. There are 13 residues in the CDR3. Germline V CDR1 and CDR2: LNHDA, SQIVND (reference sequence). The V gene lost 6 bases and the J gene lost 2 bases, with 5 bases spanning the gap. CDR3 amino acids: CASSNTYNSPLHF. The CDR3 DNA follows: TGTGCCAGTAGCAACACCTATAATTCACCCCTCCACTTT. The entire variable domain, with the rest obtained from reference TRBV19 and TRBJ1-6, is as follows: DGGITQSPKYLFRKEGQNVTLSCEQNLNHDAMYWYRQDPGQGLRLIYYSQIVNDFQKGDIAEGYSVSREKKESFPLTVTSAQKNPTAFYLCASSNTYNSPLHFGNGTRLTVT.

This clone was seen only once. The genes are TRBV7-2 and TRBJ1-2; TRBD1 is a possible D gene (5 bases). V was cut by 5 bases and J by 4 bases, with 11 bases left in between. The CDR3 runs to 13 residues. Germline V gene lookup returns CDR1 SGHTA and CDR2 FQGNSA. This CDR3 is CASSPTVGYGYTF. As DNA, the CDR3 is TGTGCCAGCAGCCCGACAGTAGGCTATGGCTACACCTTC.

The chain combines TRBV27 with TRBJ2-3; the D gene is possibly TRBD2 (7 bases). Between the trimmed V and J ends, which lost 4 bases and 1 base, there was a span of 12 bases. Germline assignment: CDR1 MNHEY and CDR2 SMNVEV (reference sequence). The CDR3 covers 15 residues. In nucleotides, the CDR3 is TGTGCCAGCAGTTGGGGGGGGCAGGGCACAGATACGCAGTATTTT. It encodes CASSWGGQGTDTQYF.

The CDR3 is CASSLNGWNSGNTIYF. The CDR3 bases are TGTGCCAGCAGCTTGAACGGCTGGAACTCTGGAAACACCATATATTTT. The J gene is TRBJ1-3, the V gene TRBV5-6, with D hard to call. Germline CDR1 and CDR2: SGHDT and YYEEEE. The length of the CDR3 is 16 residues. V gave up 1 base and J gave up 0 bases, with 11 bases separating them. The full variable domain, its missing parts supplied by reference TRBV5-6 and TRBJ1-3, is DAGVTQSPTHLIKTRGQQVTLRCSPKSGHDTVSWYQQALGQGPQFIFQYYEEEERQRGNFPDRFSGHQFPNYSSELNVNALLLGDSALYLCASSLNGWNSGNTIYFGEGSWLTVV.

The chain employs TRBV7-6 and TRBJ1-1; tentative D call: TRBD1 (5 bases). CDR3 length equals 13 residues. Germline loops: CDR1 SGHVS, CDR2 FNYEAQ. The V and J ends lost 4 bases and 0 bases respectively, with 6 bases between them. CDR3 protein: CASSSGLNTEAFF. In DNA, the CDR3 is TGTGCCAGCAGCTCGGGGCTGAACACTGAAGCTTTCTTT. The variable domain in full, completed from reference TRBV7-6 and TRBJ1-1, reads GAGVSQSPRYKVTKRGQDVALRCDPISGHVSLYWYRQALGQGPEFLTYFNYEAQQDKSGLPNDRFSAERPEGSISTLTIQRTEQRDSAMYRCASSSGLNTEAFFGQGTRLTVV.